This T cell receptor beta chain came from a study of T cell repertoires in cytomegalovirus infection. Study summary: Shared public TCR beta signatures pointed to both CMV infection and a matching HLA type. Findings of the study overall: Cumulative frequency (of public TCR beta family members) identified carriers of CMV plus the relevant HLA. The ex vivo response was dominated by HLA-C-restricted CMV-specific TCR beta clonotypes.

The germline V gene has CDR1 MNHEY and CDR2 SVGAGI. Between the trimmed V and J ends, which lost 2 bases and 5 bases, there was a span of 13 bases. The CDR3 is made up of 14 amino acids. A word on this clonotype: The antigen is not known.

TCRdb analysed the reads with MiXCR anew, one entry per CDR3 protein. The sample comprises some 150,000 distinct CDR3 sequences, about a quarter of which are singletons, and roughly 9.8% rests with the top ten. This TCR came from a human donor in good health (CMV status not recorded). Some clones in this sample may be carry-over from other donors' samples. The sequenced material came from PBMCs. V gene TRBV6-5 combines with J gene TRBJ2-7; D might be TRBD2 (6 bases). The CDR3 sequence: CASSYRQGGHEQYF. CDR3 DNA: TGTGCCAGCAGTTACAGGCAGGGAGGCCACGAGCAGTACTTC.